This T cell receptor (beta chain) was captured by sequencing in a study of patients and donors after allogeneic stem cell transplantation. V was shortened by 4 bases and J by 6 bases, with 13 bases between the two germline ends. The germline CDR1 and CDR2 sequences are SQVTM and ANQGSEA. The CDR3 sequence is 12 residues long. One entry per CDR3 protein results from TCRdb running MiXCR on the RT-PCR reads. The profile shows 190,000 or so distinct CDR3 sequences, more than 35% of them singletons. This receptor was taken from a human donor who was either an allogeneic HSCT recipient or a stem cell or donor lymphocyte infusion donor (not recorded which). It is not recorded whose cells these are; they may come from a transplant donor. The material sequenced was blood, either unsorted or a sorted T cell fraction (not recorded which). The chain uses TRBV29-1 and TRBJ2-7, with D perhaps matching TRBD1 or TRBD2 (6 bases each). The CDR3: CSVVLGGVEQYF. CDR3 nucleotides: TGCAGCGTTGTCCTGGGGGGCGTCGAGCAGTACTTC.